Listed below are T cell receptor beta chains from one sample, sequenced in a study of blood T cell repertoires in COVID-19. TCRdb's copy holds only in-frame clones and misses some; the assay was immunoSEQ multiplex PCR. The table lists around 25,000 clones, just over 85% of them singletons. Specimen: peripheral blood. The receptors derive from a woman aged 45-59 years with active COVID-19. The CDR3 runs from the conserved cysteine through the conserved F or W.

V,J,CDR3
TRBV6-5,TRBJ1-1,CASTFDRAYTEAFF
TRBV6-5,TRBJ1-5,CASSSDRNSNQPQHF
TRBV24-1,TRBJ1-5,CATSERQLNQPQHF
TRBV6-5,TRBJ1-6,CASSSSYNSPLHF
TRBV11-3,TRBJ2-3,CASSSRTSSSTDTQYF
TRBV24-1,TRBJ2-6,CATSLGSTGANVLTF
TRBV7-8,TRBJ2-7,CASSLVSGGVGEQYF
TRBV7-9,TRBJ2-1,CASSFGGSSAEQFF
TRBV9,TRBJ2-5,CASSTSGRAGTQYF
TRBV28,TRBJ1-1,CASSAPGQGVTEAFF
TRBV9,TRBJ2-7,CASSVEGYEQYF
TRBV6-5,TRBJ2-7,CASSPGGTDEQYF
TRBV18,TRBJ2-5,CASSPLRDRGFRETQYF
TRBV5-1,TRBJ1-2,CASSLHGLYGYTF
TRBV27,TRBJ2-2,CASSYSGVPNTGELFF
TRBV3-1/TRBV3-2,TRBJ2-3,CASSLFGTSGTTDTQYF
TRBV7-9,TRBJ1-6,CASSLGSGNSPLHF
TRBV7-2,TRBJ2-7,CASSLDITYEQYF
TRBV12-5,TRBJ2-7,CASGEPGPSYEQYF
TRBV28,TRBJ2-7,CASSSGGEDYEQYF
TRBV7-2,TRBJ1-5,CASSPDTGSQPQHF
TRBV27,TRBJ2-1,CASSGSGKSSYNEQFF
TRBV2,TRBJ1-1,CASSGQPNTEAFF
TRBV7-8,TRBJ1-5,CASSPSGAYSNQPQHF
TRBV30,TRBJ1-6,CAWRIKRTGGESPLHF
TRBV28,TRBJ2-5,CASTSRGLGQETQYF
TRBV10-2,TRBJ1-1,CASSGEGWTEAFF
TRBV5-1,TRBJ2-1,CASSWVSSGSLSYNEQFF
TRBV18,TRBJ2-7,CASSPPAGSSYEQYF
TRBV15,TRBJ2-2,CATSREYGASSTGELFF
TRBV6-5,TRBJ2-1,CASRVLAGPNEQFF
TRBV9,TRBJ2-7,CASSAQGIGYEQYF
TRBV19,TRBJ2-4,CASSTKNIQYF
TRBV6-1,TRBJ2-5,CASSDLKTQYF
TRBV28,TRBJ1-5,CASSLGQGAGQPQHF
TRBV5-4,TRBJ1-2,CASSLDRSYGYTF
TRBV13,TRBJ1-5,CASSLGRGRSNQPQHF